The T cell receptor (beta chain) under discussion was sequenced for a study of T cell repertoires in cytomegalovirus infection. Overall study context: It can be stated that public TCR beta signatures indicated CMV infection as well as a matching HLA type. General study points: Of the TCR beta families, the public ones yielded a cumulative frequency that identified carriers of CMV plus the relevant HLA.

Trimming at V came to 0 bases and at J to 4 bases, leaving 7 bases not matched to a gene. CDR1 and CDR2 from the germline V gene are ENHRY and SYGVKD. The CDR3 length is 17 residues. Via MiXCR, TCRdb re-called the reads, giving one row per CDR3 protein. Among roughly 220,000 distinct CDR3 sequences listed, about 40% were seen once. Turning to this clonotype: No antigen is known for it.

The material was CD8+ T cells from cultured PBMCs, obtained from culture after CMV antigen stimulation. This chain links TRBV10-3 with TRBJ2-3; 10 bases fit TRBD2. The origin of this receptor is a human donor in good health (CMV status not recorded). Some clones in this sample may be carry-over from other donors' samples. The CDR3 region has the DNA TGTGCCATCAGTGAGTCTGCTAGCGGGAGATCAGCAGATACGCAGTATTTT. Its translation: CAISESASGRSADTQYF.